Each of the 27 T cell receptor beta chains below was sequenced from the same sample in a study of memory CD4+ T cells and cytomegalovirus serostatus. The sort gate was single viable CD3+CD4+CD8-CD45RO+ cells for memory CD4+ T cells. Generated by immunoSEQ multiplex PCR, the TCRdb table keeps only in-frame clones and is missing some. The data show 40,000 to 55,000 clones, around 82% seen once. The specimen sequenced was memory CD4+ T cells from blood. These receptors came from an adult in good health and CMV-seronegative.

This clone was counted only a few times. The gene calls are TRBV6-6 and TRBJ1-1; D is unclear. The V gene's germline CDR1 is MNHNY and CDR2 SVGAGI (reference sequence). The V end lost 4 bases, the J end lost 5 bases, and 11 bases lay between the germline ends. The length of the CDR3 is 13 residues. Here the CDR3 reads CASSLVIGTEAFF. CDR3 nucleotides: TGTGCCAGCAGTTTAGTCATAGGGACTGAAGCTTTCTTT.

This chain joins TRBV5-1 and TRBJ2-5, with 8 nucleotides matching TRBD2. V was pared by 0 bases and J by 5 bases, with 3 bases of the junction left unmatched. The CDR3 runs 14 residues. The V gene's germline CDR1 is SGHRS and CDR2 YFSETQ. The CDR3 is CASSLDSGTETQYF. In DNA form, the CDR3 reads TGCGCCAGCAGCTTGGATAGCGGGACGGAGACCCAGTACTTC.

Only one count was recorded for this clone. The V gene is TRBV28, the J gene TRBJ1-4; 10 bases agree with TRBD1. The CDR3 runs 15 residues. In germline, CDR1 is MDHEN, CDR2 SYDVKM. The junction had 5 bases not matched to a gene; V was cut back by 4 bases and J by 6 bases. The DNA of the CDR3 is TGTGCCAGCAGTTCATCCGGGACAGGGGATGAAAAACTGTTTTTT. It encodes CASSSSGTGDEKLFF. Using reference TRBV28 and TRBJ1-4 for the parts outside the CDR3, the full variable domain is DVKVTQSSRYLVKRTGEKVFLECVQDMDHENMFWYRQDPGLGLRLIYFSYDVKMKEKGDIPEGYSVSREKKERFSLILESASTNQTSMYLCASSSSGTGDEKLFFGSGTQLSVL.

This chain links TRBV5-6 with TRBJ2-5; 9 bases fit TRBD1. CDR1 SGHDT and CDR2 YYEEEE come from the germline V gene. Trimming cost V 3 bases and J 4 bases; bases outside gene matches: 1. The CDR3 spans 13 residues. The CDR3 sequence is CASSWGQGETQYF. In DNA form, the CDR3 reads TGTGCCAGCAGCTGGGGACAGGGAGAGACCCAGTACTTC.

To note about this clone: Other DNA sequences in the sample encode the same CDR3. The genes are TRBV5-1 and TRBJ2-3; D gene uncertain. This CDR3 is 13 amino acids long. V lost 0 bases and J lost 3, with 5 bases in between. Per germline, CDR1 SGHRS and CDR2 YFSETQ. The DNA of the CDR3 is TGCGCCAGCAGCTTGGACTCTACAGATACGCAGTATTTT. It encodes CASSLDSTDTQYF.

Written as DNA, the CDR3 is TGCGCCAGCAGCTCCACGACAGGGGGCGGCTATGGCTACACCTTC. Encoded protein: CASSSTTGGGYGYTF. This chain joins TRBV5-1 and TRBJ1-2; TRBD1 matches 10 bases. V shed 3 bases and J 4 bases; nucleotides not matched to a gene: 6. This CDR3 is built from 15 residues. Germline lookup yields CDR1 SGHRS and CDR2 YFSETQ.

The chain uses TRBV27 and TRBJ2-1; 8 nucleotides line up with TRBD2. The CDR3 is made up of 17 amino acids. From germline, CDR1 is MNHEY and CDR2 SMNVEV (reference sequence). Trimming took 2 bases from V and 1 from J; bases not matched to a gene: 7. Written as DNA, the CDR3 is TGTGCCAGCAGTTTACGATTGGTAGCGGGGTCCTACAATGAGCAGTTCTTC. Protein sequence: CASSLRLVAGSYNEQFF.

By sample fraction, this clone is medium-sized. The V gene is TRBV27, the J gene TRBJ2-1; tentatively, D is TRBD2 (6 bases). The germline CDR1 and CDR2 sequences are MNHEY and SMNVEV (reference sequence). The CDR3 covers 15 residues. Trimming left V 4 bases short and J 5 bases short, with 15 bases between. In DNA, the CDR3 is TGTGCCAGCAGTTCGATCCGGGACTTTAACAATGAGCAGTTCTTC. This sequence encodes CASSSIRDFNNEQFF.

CDR3 amino acids: CASSLDSPEELFF. The CDR3 DNA sequence: TGCGCCAGCAGCCTAGACAGTCCAGAGGAACTGTTTTTT. V usage is TRBV5-1 and J usage is TRBJ1-4; possibly TRBD1 for D (5 bases). The CDR3 is 13 amino acids. Germline V gene sequence: CDR1 SGHRS, CDR2 YFSETQ. Trimming stripped 4 bases from V and 12 bases from J, with 16 bases between.

The count of this clone is one. This rearrangement joins TRBV18 to TRBJ2-1; 9 nucleotides agree with TRBD2. This CDR3 has 18 amino acids. J gave up 5 bases and V 7 bases, and 18 bases lay outside the gene matches. Germline-derived CDR1 and CDR2 are KGHSH and LQKENI. The CDR3 protein is CASLGQRASGKEDNEQFF. CDR3 nucleotide sequence: TGTGCCAGCTTAGGACAGCGTGCTAGCGGGAAAGAGGACAATGAGCAGTTCTTC.

V is TRBV6-5 and J is TRBJ2-7; unclear D gene. The CDR3 sequence is 14 residues long. V was clipped by 2 bases and J by 3 bases, with 11 bases between them. Germline CDR1 and CDR2: MNHEY and SVGAGI. The CDR3, as DNA: TGTGCCAGCAGTTACGGGCGGAAAGACTACGAGCAGTACTTC. Amino acid sequence: CASSYGRKDYEQYF.

The chain has TRBV11-2 and TRBJ1-3, with 8 bases lining up with TRBD1. The CDR3 consists of 15 residues. Germline CDR1 and CDR2: SGHAT and FQNNGV. Trimming took 2 bases from V and 8 from J; bases not matched to a gene: 8. The CDR3 DNA is TGTGCCAGCAGCTTATTACGGGGCAGGGGGCACACCATATATTTT. Translated: CASSLLRGRGHTIYF.

This chain links TRBV5-6 with TRBJ2-3; TRBD2 might be the D (6 bases). Trimming stripped 5 bases from V and 3 bases from J, with 19 bases between. CDR1 is SGHDT, CDR2 YYEEEE, per germline. This CDR3 is 16 amino acids long. The CDR3 nucleotides are TGTGCCAGCAGTGCGGCGGGGTTCGACGGGACAGATACGCAGTATTTT. This codes for CASSAAGFDGTDTQYF.

This clone is deemed medium-sized. This sequence joins TRBV5-4 and TRBJ1-2; D is unresolved. V shed 0 bases and J shed 2 bases, with 8 bases lying between them. This CDR3 region has 14 residues. Germline V CDR1 and CDR2: SGHNT, YYREEE (reference sequence). The CDR3 sequence: CASSLEGYNYGYTF. Here the CDR3 DNA reads TGTGCCAGCAGCTTGGAAGGCTACAACTATGGCTACACCTTC.

The chain has TRBV7-9 and TRBJ2-7; TRBD1 might be the D (6 bases). Germline V CDR1 and CDR2: SEHNR, FQNEAQ (reference sequence). The CDR3 runs 12 residues. V shed 5 bases and J shed 8 bases, with 13 bases lying between them. The CDR3 here is CASSGRGHKQYF. The CDR3 coding sequence is TGTGCCAGCAGCGGAAGGGGACACAAGCAGTACTTC.

This rearrangement joins TRBV2 to TRBJ2-7, with 8 bases aligning to TRBD1. The germline CDR1 and CDR2 sequences are SNHLY and FYNNEI. V lost 6 bases, J lost 1 base, and 8 bases stayed unmatched. The CDR3 runs 15 residues. The CDR3 loop reads CASRPTGQGSYEQYF. CDR3 DNA sequence: TGTGCCAGCAGACCAACCGGACAGGGTTCCTACGAGCAGTACTTC.

This sequence joins TRBV4-2 and TRBJ1-2, with a possible D match to TRBD1 (6 bases). V lost 4 bases and J lost 4, with 13 bases in between. The length of the CDR3 is 14 residues. Germline V gene data show CDR1 as LGHNA and CDR2 as YNFKEQ. CDR3 nucleotide sequence: TGTGCCAGCAGCCCTACAGGGTTTACCTATGGCTACACCTTC. As protein: CASSPTGFTYGYTF.

With respect to this clone: The junction differs from germline at one of its ends, possibly a read error. The chain has TRBV6-5 and TRBJ1-1; 7 bases match TRBD1. CDR1 MNHEY and CDR2 SVGAGI come from the germline V gene. CDR3 size: 14 residues. The CDR3 loop is CASTYERGRGEAFF. The CDR3 DNA reads as TGTGCCAGCACTTACGAGAGGGGGCGGGGTGAAGCTTTCTTT.

The chain uses TRBV18 and TRBJ1-4; 8 bases match TRBD1. The CDR3 spans 14 residues. V trimming: 4 bases; J trimming: 7 bases; junction bases outside the gene matches: 5. CDR1 is KGHSH and CDR2 is LQKENI in the germline V gene. The CDR3 DNA is TGTGCCAGCTCACTACAGGGGGAGAGTGAAAAACTGTTTTTT. Its translation: CASSLQGESEKLFF.

The chain recombines TRBV19 with TRBJ2-7; D might be TRBD1 (7 bases). Between the trimmed V and J ends, which lost 3 bases and 1 base, there was a span of 13 bases. The CDR3 totals 15 residues. Per the germline V gene, CDR1 is LNHDA and CDR2 is SQIVND (reference sequence). The CDR3 nucleotides are TGTGCCAGTAGTATCCCAGGGGGGAGTTCCTACGAGCAGTACTTC. Translated: CASSIPGGSSYEQYF.

The rearrangement links TRBV2 to TRBJ2-7; D not certain. V lost 1 base to trimming and J lost 3 bases, with 7 bases between them. CDR1 is SNHLY and CDR2 is FYNNEI in the germline V gene. CDR3 length equals 13 residues. CDR3 DNA: TGTGCCAGCAGTGAAGGAATGGGCTACGAGCAGTACTTC. Its protein is CASSEGMGYEQYF.

J is TRBJ1-5 and V is TRBV6-5; a possible D gene is TRBD1 (6 bases). Germline V gives CDR1 MNHEY, CDR2 SVGAGI. Trimming removed 7 bases from V and 4 bases from J, with 14 bases in between. The CDR3 contains 14 residues. This CDR3 is CASKGGAKNQPQHF. The CDR3 DNA is TGTGCCAGCAAGGGGGGGGCTAAGAATCAGCCCCAGCATTTT.

V usage is TRBV2 and J usage is TRBJ2-1, with 8 bases lining up with TRBD2. V gave up 5 bases and J gave up 6 bases; unmatched junction bases: 9. Germline V lookup: CDR1 SNHLY, CDR2 FYNNEI. The CDR3 runs to 15 residues. CDR3 loop: CASSPTSTSVNEQFF. Written as DNA, the CDR3 is TGTGCCAGCAGTCCTACATCGACTAGCGTCAATGAGCAGTTCTTC.

The CDR3 spells CASSGNRENYGYTF. CDR3 bases: TGTGCCAGCAGCGGAAACAGGGAAAACTATGGCTACACCTTC. The chain couples TRBV5-4 to TRBJ1-2; D perhaps matches TRBD1 (6 bases). This CDR3 has 14 amino acids. The germline V and J ends were trimmed by 4 bases and 2 bases, with 12 bases remaining between them. CDR1 is SGHNT and CDR2 is YYREEE in the germline V gene (reference sequence).

The V and J genes are TRBV5-6 and TRBJ2-2; D gene unclear. Trimming stripped 0 bases from V and 5 bases from J, with 14 bases between. This CDR3 is built from 16 residues. Germline-derived CDR1 and CDR2 are SGHDT and YYEEEE. The CDR3, as DNA: TGTGCCAGCAGCTTGGACCCCCGGCGCCCTACCGGGGAGCTGTTTTTT. Amino acids: CASSLDPRRPTGELFF.

The chain carries TRBV5-6 and TRBJ2-1; 9 nucleotides agree with TRBD1. Germline-derived CDR1 and CDR2 are SGHDT and YYEEEE. J lost 8 bases, V lost 6 bases, and 9 bases had no gene match. The CDR3 spans 14 residues. The CDR3 sequence is CASNGGTGKYEQFF. The CDR3 nucleotides read TGTGCCAGCAATGGCGGGACAGGGAAATATGAGCAGTTCTTC.

The chain is built from TRBV11-2 and TRBJ2-1, with 7 nucleotides matching TRBD1. Losses at the gene ends were 5 bases for V and 1 base for J; bases not matched to a gene: 5. From germline, CDR1 is SGHAT and CDR2 FQNNGV. The CDR3 consists of 15 residues. The DNA for the CDR3 is TGTGCCAGCAGCCTACCGGGACAGTCCTACAATGAGCAGTTCTTC. It yields the protein CASSLPGQSYNEQFF.